This TCR beta chain was captured in a study of T cells in Graves' hyperthyroidism and ophthalmopathy. Across the study: The authors collected peripheral blood at initial diagnosis, before any treatment. Study-wide results and limits: Progression to ophthalmopathy was predicted a median of roughly 6.6 months early.

There are many counts of this clonotype. Its antigen is unknown. The source of the PBMCs was over 8.5 ml of fresh peripheral blood. RNA transcripts gave rise to amplified TCR beta CDR3 regions. Initially, a first-round RT-PCR of the TCR CDR3 employed the HTBI primer set. TCRdb itself ran the multiplex PCR reads through MiXCR, one entry per CDR3 protein. Here the sample spans about half a million distinct CDR3 sequences, 15% to 20% being singletons. The material sequenced was blood. The clonotype comes from a man aged 35 to 55 with Graves' ophthalmopathy.

CDR3 amino acids: CASSPTGTGGVQNYGYTF. CDR3 coding DNA: TGTGCCAGCAGCCCTACCGGGACAGGGGGCGTACAGAACTATGGCTACACCTTC. This chain links TRBV9 with TRBJ1-2; TRBD1 matches at 12 bases. J lost 2 bases, V lost 4 bases, and 12 bases had no gene match. The CDR3 covers 18 residues. Per the germline V gene, CDR1 is SGDLS and CDR2 is YYNGEE.